Each of the 5 T cell receptor beta chains below was sequenced from the same sample in a study of T cell responses to AZD1222 COVID-19 vaccine. Profiled with immunoSEQ multiplex PCR; TCRdb holds only in-frame clones, not every one. The data show fewer than 150,000 clones, 85% to 90% seen once. Sequencing was performed on peripheral blood, taken on day 0 of AZD1222 vaccination. These receptors were taken from an adult in good health.

This rearrangement joins TRBV28 to TRBJ1-4; no reliable D call. The CDR3 is 15 amino acids. Germline V lookup: CDR1 MDHEN, CDR2 SYDVKM. V gave up 6 bases and J gave up 0 bases, with 11 bases separating them. DNA for the CDR3: TGTGCCAGCAGCCCCGCCTCCCCAACTAATGAAAAACTGTTTTTT. It yields the protein CASSPASPTNEKLFF.

This chain uses TRBV29-1 with TRBJ2-1; no clear D. The germline V gene encodes CDR1 SQVTM and CDR2 ANQGSEA. The CDR3 contains 15 residues. Between the trimmed V and J ends, which lost 5 bases and 8 bases, there was a span of 22 bases. CDR3 bases: TGCAGCGTTTGCCCTTCGTCGAGGCCTGGGCATGAGCAGTTCTTC. This gives the protein CSVCPSSRPGHEQFF.

V and J are TRBV7-2 and TRBJ1-2; D is perhaps TRBD1 (6 bases). Trimming shortened V by 0 bases and J by 4 bases, and 15 bases separated the two germline ends. CDR1 is SGHTA and CDR2 is FQGNSA in the germline V gene. The CDR3 runs to 16 residues. CDR3 loop: CASSLARVQGFYGYTF. Here the CDR3 DNA reads TGTGCCAGCAGCTTAGCGCGGGTGCAGGGGTTCTATGGCTACACCTTC.

The chain has TRBV19 and TRBJ2-3; 7 bases align to TRBD2. Trimming took 10 bases from V and 5 from J; bases not matched to a gene: 9. This CDR3 is 13 amino acids long. The germline CDR1 and CDR2 sequences are LNHDA and SQIVND (reference sequence). CDR3 in amino acids: CATHISGGDTQYF. The CDR3 nucleotides read TGTGCCACACACATCTCGGGGGGAGATACGCAGTATTTT.

In DNA, the CDR3 is TGTGCCAGTAGTATAACGGCTAACACCGGGGAGCTGTTTTTT. It codes for CASSITANTGELFF. V gene TRBV19 combines with J gene TRBJ2-2; D is undetermined. Trimming shortened V by 2 bases and J by 2 bases, and 6 bases separated the two germline ends. The CDR3 has 14 residues. The germline V gene encodes CDR1 LNHDA and CDR2 SQIVND (reference sequence).